These T cell receptor beta chains were read from a single sample in a study of shared clonotypes between healthy human individuals. The table came from immunoSEQ multiplex PCR; TCRdb's copy has only in-frame clones and leaves some out. The sample includes millions of clones, over 85% of them seen just once. Sequenced: naive CD4+ T cells from PBMCs. These receptors all come from a man younger than 35 in good health. Some clones in this sample may be carry-over from other donors' samples. Both conserved end residues are part of each CDR3. Each record gives: J gene, clone size, V gene, D gene, CDR3 DNA, CDR3 protein. D genes are given only for firm matches. Clone size is stated in some rows and not others, as once, few, many or a class when expanded.

>TRBJ1-4|.|TRBV2|.
TGTGCCAGCAAAAGGGGCGGCACAACTAATGAAAAACTGTTTTTT
CASKRGGTTNEKLFF
>TRBJ1-1|.|TRBV9|.
TGTGCCAGCAGCGTAGGGGCCATGAACACTGAAGCTTTCTTT
CASSVGAMNTEAFF
>TRBJ1-4|.|TRBV5-1|.
TGCGCCAGCAGCGGGGAATTGGATGAAAAACTGTTTTTT
CASSGELDEKLFF
>TRBJ2-7|.|TRBV28|TRBD1
TGTGCCAGCAGTTCCGGGACAGCAGCCTACGAGCAGTACTTC
CASSSGTAAYEQYF
>TRBJ1-4|.|TRBV5-1|.
TGCGCCAGCAGCTTGGTGGCGGGTTCTGAAAAACTGTTTTTT
CASSLVAGSEKLFF
>TRBJ1-2|.|TRBV19|.
TGTGCCAGTAGTATGGGCAGGGTGGACTATGGCTACACCTTC
CASSMGRVDYGYTF
>TRBJ2-3|.|TRBV7-2|.
TGTGCCAGCAGCTTAGTGGGGCGCACAGATACGCAGTATTTT
CASSLVGRTDTQYF
>TRBJ1-4|few|TRBV2|.
TGTGCCAGCAGTCTAGAAAAACTGTTTTTT
CASSLEKLFF
>TRBJ1-1|.|TRBV20-1|.
TGCAGTGCCAGGAATTCTGAAGCTTTCTTT
CSARNSEAFF
>TRBJ1-2|.|TRBV19|TRBD1
TGTGCCAGTAGTGCAGGACAGGGCTATGGCTACACCTTC
CASSAGQGYGYTF
>TRBJ2-4|.|TRBV18|.
TGTGCCAGCTCACCACCGGGCGGATTAGCCAAAAACATTCAGTACTTC
CASSPPGGLAKNIQYF
>TRBJ2-7|.|TRBV11-2|.
TGTGCCAGCAGCTTAATGAGGGAGGTCTCCTACGAGCAGTACTTC
CASSLMREVSYEQYF
>TRBJ1-2|.|TRBV11-2|TRBD1
TGTGCCAGCAGCTTATACCAGGGGGCGATAGGATATGGCTACACCTTC
CASSLYQGAIGYGYTF
>TRBJ2-2|.|TRBV19|.
TGTGCCAGTAGTCCCGGTAGGACCCTAGCTGGGGAGCTGTTTTTT
CASSPGRTLAGELFF
>TRBJ2-6|.|TRBV4-1|.
TGCGCCAGCAGCCAAGTGGTTACGGGGGGCGCTGGGGCCAACGTCCTGACTTTC
CASSQVVTGGAGANVLTF
>TRBJ2-7|.|TRBV9|TRBD1
TGTGCCAGCAGCGGGCGGACAGGGTTCTACGAGCAGTACTTC
CASSGRTGFYEQYF
>TRBJ2-5|.|TRBV5-1|.
TGCGCCAGCAGCCCAGGGACAACCCAAGGGGAGACCCAGTACTTC
CASSPGTTQGETQYF
>TRBJ1-6|.|TRBV28|.
TGTGCCAGCGGGGGTAATTCACCCCTCCACTTT
CASGGNSPLHF
>TRBJ2-7|.|TRBV5-1|.
TGCGCCAGCAGCCCTCAGACAGCCCTTAGCGAGCAGTACTTC
CASSPQTALSEQYF
>TRBJ1-5|.|TRBV19|.
TGTGCCAGTAGTATGGGGAATGAGCCCCAGCATTTT
CASSMGNEPQHF
>TRBJ2-3|.|TRBV7-6|.
TGTGCCAGCAGCTCAATGAGGACCTCAGATACGCAGTATTTT
CASSSMRTSDTQYF
>TRBJ2-7|.|TRBV18|.
TGTGCCAGCTCACCATTTTCCCCGAACCTTCTGGAGGAGCAGTACTTC
CASSPFSPNLLEEQYF
>TRBJ2-1|.|TRBV4-2|TRBD2
TGTGCCAGCAGCCCCCAGGGGGGTAGCGGGAGGGCCCCGGAGCAGTTCTTC
CASSPQGGSGRAPEQFF
>TRBJ2-6|.|TRBV6-5|.
TGTGCCAGCAGTTACCTCGGGACCAGTGGGGCCAACGTCCTGACTTTC
CASSYLGTSGANVLTF
>TRBJ1-1|.|TRBV7-9|.
TGTGCCAGCAGCCCGGAGGGCAGGGCTGAAGCTTTCTTT
CASSPEGRAEAFF
>TRBJ2-1|.|TRBV11-2|.
TGTGCCAGCAGCTCTTTCGGACAGCAGTTCTTC
CASSSFGQQFF
>TRBJ2-7|.|TRBV9|TRBD2
TGTGCCAGCACTCTAGCGGACAACTCCTACGAGCAGTACTTC
CASTLADNSYEQYF
>TRBJ1-2|.|TRBV28|.
TGTGCCAGCAGTTTACGGGAATACGGCTACACCTTC
CASSLREYGYTF
>TRBJ2-2|.|TRBV30|TRBD2
TGTGCCTGGAAGTATCCTAGCGGGACCACCGGGGAGCTGTTTTTT
CAWKYPSGTTGELFF
>TRBJ2-7|once|TRBV7-9|TRBD1
TGTGCCAGCAGCCAACCTCCGGGACAGGGGGCCTACGAGCAGTACTTC
CASSQPPGQGAYEQYF
>TRBJ2-3|.|TRBV30|.
TGTGCCTGGAGGGGCGGATCTAGTAGCACAGATACGCAGTATTTT
CAWRGGSSSTDTQYF
>TRBJ1-5|.|TRBV21-1|.
TGTGCCAGCAGGGGAAGACTTGCGCTGGGTCAGCCCCAGCATTTT
CASRGRLALGQPQHF
>TRBJ1-1|.|TRBV7-3|.
TGTGCCAGCGCCCCGCGCGGGGGCGGCACTGAAGCTTTCTTT
CASAPRGGGTEAFF
>TRBJ2-1|.|TRBV6-1|TRBD1
TGTGCCAGCAGTGCCGTCCAGGGGGCGCGTAATGAGCAGTTCTTC
CASSAVQGARNEQFF
>TRBJ2-7|once|TRBV6-5|TRBD1
TGTGCCACCAAAAAGGGGGCCTCCTACGAGCAGTACTTC
CATKKGASYEQYF
>TRBJ2-1|.|TRBV30|.
TGTGCCGGAGGGAGGGGGCTGGGCTCCTACAATGAGCAGTTCTTC
CAGGRGLGSYNEQFF
>TRBJ2-5|.|TRBV5-6|.
TGTGCCAGCAGCTTGTTTGTCGGCATCAAGCAGTACTTC
CASSLFVGIKQYF
>TRBJ1-5|.|TRBV19|.
TGTGCCAGTAGTATGTTAGGAGGGCAGCGCAATCAGCCCCAGCATTTT
CASSMLGGQRNQPQHF
>TRBJ1-2|.|TRBV7-2|.
TGTGCCAGCAGCCCAGGGAGAGACTATGGCTACACCTTC
CASSPGRDYGYTF
>TRBJ2-7|.|TRBV27|TRBD2
TGTGCCAGCAGTGGGGGGATTATAGCGGGAGGGCAATACGAGCAGTACTTC
CASSGGIIAGGQYEQYF
>TRBJ2-5|.|TRBV11-3|TRBD1
TGTGCCAGCAGCTTAAGCTCCCGGGACAGGGGAAGCGCGACCCAGTACTTC
CASSLSSRDRGSATQYF
>TRBJ2-1|.|TRBV7-9|.
TGTGCCAGCAGCTCATTATGGGGGAGGACAGCAGACAATGAGCAGTTCTTC
CASSSLWGRTADNEQFF
>TRBJ1-2|.|TRBV6-5|.
TGTGCCATCAGCCCTTCCGGGGCCAATAACTATGGCTACACCTTC
CAISPSGANNYGYTF
>TRBJ1-4|.|TRBV4-1|.
TGCGCCAGCAGCCGCCTGGGCTTAGGAACTAATGAAAAACTGTTTTTT
CASSRLGLGTNEKLFF
>TRBJ2-2|.|TRBV7-3|.
TGTGCCAGCAGCCTACTTGGGCCACGGGTGGAGGGGGAGCTGTTTTTT
CASSLLGPRVEGELFF
>TRBJ2-1|.|TRBV9|TRBD2
TGTGCCAGCAGCCTCGACAGCGGGAGGGTAGTTAATGAGCAGTTCTTC
CASSLDSGRVVNEQFF